A single sample is the source of the 11 T cell receptor beta chains below, sequenced in a study of siplizumab effects on memory and regulatory T cells. Generated by immunoSEQ multiplex PCR, the TCRdb table keeps only in-frame clones and is missing some. Of fewer than 85,000 clones in the sample, about 87% are singletons; the top ten hold under 2%. The sequenced material came from Tregs sorted from blood. These receptors came from a human donor in good health.

The chain uses TRBV4-1 and TRBJ1-1; D call uncertain. Germline CDR1 is MGHRA and CDR2 is YSYEKL. This CDR3 has 15 residues. The ends were cut back, 2 bases at V and 4 bases at J, with 14 bases in the middle. The CDR3 spells CASSQHPSRGTEAFF. CDR3 sequence (DNA): TGCGCCAGCAGCCAACACCCTTCCCGGGGCACTGAAGCTTTCTTT.

The chain uses TRBV6-6 and TRBJ1-6; the D is unclear. The CDR3 is 14 residues long. Germline assignment: CDR1 MNHNY and CDR2 SVGAGI (reference sequence). V was pared by 0 bases and J by 5 bases, with 5 bases between. In nucleotides, the CDR3 is TGTGCCAGCAGTTACTCGCCGGATAATTCACCCCTCCACTTT. Encoded protein: CASSYSPDNSPLHF.

V usage is TRBV19 and J usage is TRBJ2-5, with 13 bases aligning to TRBD2. V shed 5 bases, J shed 4 bases, and the junction held 1 base outside the gene matches. Germline CDR1 is LNHDA and CDR2 is SQIVND (reference sequence). The CDR3 consists of 14 residues. CDR3 residues: CASSWTSGGETQYF. As DNA, the CDR3 is TGTGCCAGTAGTTGGACTAGCGGGGGAGAGACCCAGTACTTC. The whole variable domain, filled in from reference TRBV19 and TRBJ2-5, reads DGGITQSPKYLFRKEGQNVTLSCEQNLNHDAMYWYRQDPGQGLRLIYYSQIVNDFQKGDIAEGYSVSREKKESFPLTVTSAQKNPTAFYLCASSWTSGGETQYFGPGTRLLVL.

This sequence joins TRBV7-7 and TRBJ2-1, with 11 nucleotides matching TRBD2. V shed 5 bases and J 4 bases; nucleotides not matched to a gene: 4. The CDR3 extends over 15 amino acids. CDR1 is SSHAT and CDR2 is FNYEAQ in the germline V gene (reference sequence). The CDR3 sequence is CASSRVAGGYNEQFF. The DNA for the CDR3 is TGTGCCAGCAGCCGGGTAGCGGGGGGGTACAATGAGCAGTTCTTC.

The chain recombines TRBV28 with TRBJ2-7; 7 bases map to TRBD1. Germline V gene data show CDR1 as MDHEN and CDR2 as SYDVKM. This CDR3 has 14 amino acids. With V trimmed by 5 bases and J by 2 bases, 6 bases remained unmatched. CDR3 protein: CASSRGTATYEQYF. The CDR3 DNA reads as TGTGCCAGCAGTAGGGGGACAGCGACCTACGAGCAGTACTTC.

J is TRBJ2-5 and V is TRBV5-1; 10 nucleotides line up with TRBD2. Germline lookup yields CDR1 SGHRS and CDR2 YFSETQ. Trimming took 1 base from V and 4 from J; bases not matched to a gene: 4. The CDR3 extends over 15 amino acids. This chain's CDR3 is CASSLQAGGRETQYF. The CDR3 DNA sequence: TGCGCCAGCAGCTTGCAAGCGGGGGGGCGAGAGACCCAGTACTTC.

V usage is TRBV7-2 and J usage is TRBJ2-1; D gene ambiguous. CDR1 and CDR2 from the germline V gene are SGHTA and FQGNSA. V lost 3 bases and J 8 bases, leaving 11 bases between the germline ends. This CDR3 region has 13 residues. CDR3 sequence reads: CASSFAFGDEQFF. The DNA of the CDR3 is TGTGCCAGCAGCTTCGCGTTTGGCGATGAGCAGTTCTTC.

The chain has TRBV21-1 and TRBJ1-2; the table gives TRBD1 as D, unverified against the DNA. TRBV21-1 is an annotated pseudogene. The CDR3 is made up of 16 amino acids. This chain's CDR3 is CASLTMPGQGNYGYTF. The CDR3, as DNA: TGTGCCAGCCTTACGATGCCGGGACAGGGTAACTATGGCTACACCTTC.

This sequence joins TRBV2 and TRBJ2-2; no clear D gene. The CDR3 is 15 amino acids. V shed 2 bases and J shed 1 base, with 8 bases lying between them. CDR1 is SNHLY and CDR2 is FYNNEI in the germline V gene. CDR3: CASSESGRNTGELFF. CDR3 DNA: TGTGCCAGCAGTGAAAGTGGACGGAACACCGGGGAGCTGTTTTTT.

CDR3 protein: CASSLVVGAYNEQFF. CDR3 DNA sequence: TGTGCCAGCAGCTTAGTAGTGGGGGCCTACAATGAGCAGTTCTTC. The V and J genes are TRBV7-2 and TRBJ2-1; D possibly uses TRBD1 or TRBD2 (5 bases each). The length of the CDR3 is 15 residues. Trimming shortened V by 1 base and J by 2 bases, and 9 bases separated the two germline ends. CDR1 and CDR2 from the germline V gene are SGHTA and FQGNSA.

This chain links TRBV28 with TRBJ2-7; D gene uncertain. The ends were cut back, 4 bases at V and 2 bases at J, with 18 bases in the middle. CDR1 and CDR2 from the germline V gene are MDHEN and SYDVKM. There are 16 residues in the CDR3. CDR3 sequence reads: CASSSYDRAAAYEQYF. The CDR3 coding sequence is TGTGCCAGCAGTTCCTACGATCGGGCAGCAGCCTACGAGCAGTACTTC.